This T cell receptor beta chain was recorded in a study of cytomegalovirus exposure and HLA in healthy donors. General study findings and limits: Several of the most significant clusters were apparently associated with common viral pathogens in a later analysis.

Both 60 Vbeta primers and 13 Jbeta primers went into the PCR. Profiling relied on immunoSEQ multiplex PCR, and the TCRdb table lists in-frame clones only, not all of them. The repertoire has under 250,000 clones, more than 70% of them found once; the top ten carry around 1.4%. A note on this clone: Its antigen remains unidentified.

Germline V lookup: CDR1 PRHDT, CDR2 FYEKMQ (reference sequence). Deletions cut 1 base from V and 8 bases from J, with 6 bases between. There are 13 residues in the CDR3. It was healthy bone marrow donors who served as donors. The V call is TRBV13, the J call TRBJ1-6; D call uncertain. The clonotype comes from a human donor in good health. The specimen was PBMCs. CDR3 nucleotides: TGTGCCAGCAGCTTAGACCTATATTCACCCCTCCACTTT. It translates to CASSLDLYSPLHF.